This T cell receptor (beta chain) was captured by sequencing in a study of blood T cell repertoires in COVID-19. Study overall: The origin of the acute and convalescent COVID-19 samples was the United States, Italy and Spain. T cells, B-cell-depleted T cells, or PBMCs provided the cDNA or gDNA that served as material.

Libraries were prepared by immunoSEQ multiplex PCR; TCRdb keeps only in-frame clonotypes and omits some of them. The table includes about 180,000 clones, 90% detected once. Source material: peripheral blood. This clonotype originated in a man aged 45 to 65 with acute or convalescent COVID-19.

CDR3 bases: TGTGCTAGTGGACAGGAGCACTATGGCTACACCTTC. This encodes CASGQEHYGYTF. V and J are TRBV12-5 and TRBJ1-2; D is perhaps TRBD1 (5 bases). V lost 6 bases to trimming and J lost 3 bases, with 8 bases between them. This CDR3 spans 12 amino acids. Looked up from germline, CDR1 is LGHNT and CDR2 is FRNRAP.